Presented here are 20 T cell receptor beta chains from one specimen sequenced in a study of CD8 T cells in Susac syndrome. RNA amounts of about 0.45 to 1 ug underwent reverse transcription with random hexamers. TCRdb passed the immunoSEQ multiplex PCR reads through MiXCR, listing each CDR3 protein once. The sample carries around 170,000 distinct CDR3 sequences, roughly 95% recorded once. Sequenced: CD4+ T cells from PBMCs. Receptor source: a human donor with Susac syndrome.

As concerns this clonotype: One end of the junction is discordant with germline, which a read error may explain. The gene calls are TRBV20-1 and TRBJ2-3, with D possibly called TRBD1 or TRBD2 (6 bases each). This CDR3 is 14 amino acids long. Germline values: CDR1 DFQATT, CDR2 SNEGSKA (reference sequence). CDR3 in amino acids: CSAREGGSTDTQYF. For the CDR3, the DNA is TGCAGTGCTCGAGAGGGGGGTAGCACAGATACGCAGTATTTT.

The gene calls are TRBV13 and TRBJ1-4, with D possibly being TRBD1 (6 bases). Germline CDR1 and CDR2: PRHDT and FYEKMQ (reference sequence). This CDR3 is 15 amino acids long. The V end lost 4 bases, the J end lost 1 base, and 10 bases lay between the germline ends. The CDR3 nucleotides are TGTGCCAGCAGCTCCGGACAGAGAACTAATGAAAAACTGTTTTTT. Its protein product is CASSSGQRTNEKLFF.

The gene calls are TRBV10-3 and TRBJ2-6, with 7 bases identical to TRBD1. CDR3 size: 15 residues. Germline loops: CDR1 ENHRY, CDR2 SYGVKD. J lost 4 bases, V lost 8 bases, and 8 bases had no gene match. CDR3 in DNA: TGTGCCATCCGACAGGGACGTTACGGGGCCAACGTCCTGACTTTC. It yields the protein CAIRQGRYGANVLTF.

The J gene is TRBJ2-1, the V gene TRBV7-2, with D possibly being TRBD2 (5 bases). CDR1 is SGHTA and CDR2 is FQGNSA in the germline V gene. This CDR3 has 14 residues. The ends were cut back, 5 bases at V and 3 bases at J, with 11 bases in the middle. In DNA, the CDR3 is TGTGCCAGCAGCCCGAGTGCGGGCTACAATGAGCAGTTCTTC. Its protein is CASSPSAGYNEQFF. The whole variable domain, remainder taken from reference TRBV7-2 and TRBJ2-1, is GAGVSQSPSNKVTEKGKDVELRCDPISGHTALYWYRQSLGQGLEFLIYFQGNSAPDKSGLPSDRFSAERTGGSVSTLTIQRTQQEDSAVYLCASSPSAGYNEQFFGPGTRLTVL.

The chain links TRBV7-8 to TRBJ1-5; D gene unclear. The ends were cut back, 1 base at V and 4 bases at J, with 8 bases in the middle. The CDR3 length is 14 residues. CDR1 is SGHVS and CDR2 is FQNEAQ in the germline V gene. CDR3 sequence reads: CASSLGSLNQPQHF. In DNA form, the CDR3 reads TGTGCCAGCAGCTTAGGCAGCCTAAATCAGCCCCAGCATTTT.

The J gene is TRBJ2-1, the V gene TRBV3-1, with unresolved D. CDR3 size: 14 residues. Germline V lookup: CDR1 LGHDT, CDR2 YNNKEL (reference sequence). Between the trimmed V and J ends, which lost 1 base and 8 bases, there was a span of 12 bases. The DNA for the CDR3 is TGTGCCAGCAGCCAAGTAGAGGCAGTCCATGAGCAGTTCTTC. Translated, it gives CASSQVEAVHEQFF.

The chain combines TRBV19 with TRBJ2-5; TRBD2 agrees at 7 bases. Per germline, CDR1 LNHDA and CDR2 SQIVND (reference sequence). The CDR3 has 12 residues. V shed 8 bases and J 2 bases; nucleotides not matched to a gene: 2. The CDR3 protein is CASGTTQETQYF. As DNA, the CDR3 is TGTGCCAGTGGGACTACACAAGAGACCCAGTACTTC.

V gene TRBV20-1 combines with J gene TRBJ1-4; 9 bases match TRBD1. This CDR3 is built from 15 residues. Germline V CDR1 and CDR2: DFQATT, SNEGSKA (reference sequence). The J segment lost 8 bases and the V segment lost 0 bases, leaving 7 bases of the junction unmatched. The CDR3 sequence is CSARDGTGGDEKLFF. CDR3 nucleotide sequence: TGCAGTGCTAGAGATGGCACAGGGGGCGACGAAAAACTGTTTTTT.

The gene calls are TRBV5-1 and TRBJ2-3, with 12 bases identical to TRBD2. In germline, CDR1 is SGHRS, CDR2 YFSETQ. This CDR3 is 16 amino acids long. J was trimmed by 2 bases and V by 0 bases; bases with no gene match: 1. CDR3 residues: CASSLGLAGDTDTQYF. The CDR3 bases are TGCGCCAGCAGCTTGGGACTAGCGGGGGACACAGATACGCAGTATTTT.

The chain has TRBV7-6 and TRBJ2-7, with no clear D. The CDR3 has 16 residues. V was pared by 3 bases and J by 0 bases, with 15 bases between. Germline CDR1 is SGHVS and CDR2 is FNYEAQ. For the CDR3, the DNA is TGTGCCAGCAGCTTTCTGGCTGGGCAGAACTCCTACGAGCAGTACTTC. This sequence encodes CASSFLAGQNSYEQYF.

The CDR3 region has the DNA TGCGCCAGCAGCCAAGGACAGAAGAACACTGAAGCTTTCTTT. It encodes CASSQGQKNTEAFF. The rearrangement links TRBV4-1 to TRBJ1-1; D possibly corresponds to TRBD1 (5 bases). CDR3 length: 14 residues. Trimming stripped 1 base from V and 1 base from J, with 7 bases between. The germline V gene encodes CDR1 MGHRA and CDR2 YSYEKL.

The chain carries TRBV7-3 and TRBJ2-2, with a tentative D call TRBD1 (5 bases). Germline CDR1 reads SGHTA; CDR2 reads FQGTGA. The CDR3 consists of 16 residues. The V end was cut by 1 base, the J end by 6 bases, with 15 bases between. In DNA, the CDR3 is TGTGCCAGCAGCTTAATGTTGGCAGGGTCCGCCGGGGAGCTGTTTTTT. It yields the protein CASSLMLAGSAGELFF.

This rearrangement joins TRBV5-1 to TRBJ1-1, with D possibly TRBD1 on 5 matching bases. V lost 4 bases and J 1 base, leaving 11 bases between the germline ends. The CDR3 runs to 14 residues. CDR1 is SGHRS and CDR2 is YFSETQ in the germline V gene. The CDR3 sequence: CASSRDAGNTEAFF. Here the CDR3 DNA reads TGCGCCAGCAGCCGGGACGCGGGGAACACTGAAGCTTTCTTT.

The gene calls are TRBV3-1 and TRBJ2-7; the D gene is possibly TRBD1 (5 bases). The germline V gene has CDR1 LGHDT and CDR2 YNNKEL (reference sequence). Deletions cut 1 base from V and 0 bases from J, with 10 bases between. The CDR3 runs to 15 residues. This chain's CDR3 is CASSQVGRASYEQYF. CDR3 coding DNA: TGTGCCAGCAGCCAAGTAGGCAGGGCCTCCTACGAGCAGTACTTC.

V and J are TRBV7-3 and TRBJ2-5; tentative D call: TRBD1 (5 bases). Germline-derived CDR1 and CDR2 are SGHTA and FQGTGA. This CDR3 has 13 residues. Trimming left V 5 bases short and J 5 bases short, with 12 bases between. CDR3 protein: CASSQGATETQYF. CDR3 nucleotides: TGTGCCAGCAGCCAGGGCGCCACGGAGACCCAGTACTTC.

This chain uses TRBV30 with TRBJ2-5; a possible D gene is TRBD2 (5 bases). The CDR3 has 13 amino acids. Germline CDR1 and CDR2: GTSNPN and SVGIG (reference sequence). CDR3 region: CAVSAPGRETQYF. The CDR3 DNA reads TGTGCTGTTAGCGCCCCGGGGAGAGAGACCCAGTACTTC.

The J gene is TRBJ1-5, the V gene TRBV3-1; 8 bases match TRBD1. Germline V gene sequence: CDR1 LGHDT, CDR2 YNNKEL (reference sequence). J lost 7 bases, V lost 4 bases, and 6 bases had no gene match. This CDR3 comprises 14 residues. Written as DNA, the CDR3 is TGTGCCAGCAGCCGCTCGACAGGGGAGCAGCCCCAGCATTTT. This codes for CASSRSTGEQPQHF.

The chain employs TRBV24-1 and TRBJ2-1, with 10 bases aligning to TRBD2. After removal of 7 bases from V and 9 bases from J, the junction contained 5 bases not matched to a gene. There are 13 residues in the CDR3. Looked up from germline, CDR1 is KGHDR and CDR2 is SFDVKD. In DNA form, the CDR3 reads TGTGCCACCAGCAGCGGGGGGGAAGGTGAGCAGTTCTTC. Amino acid sequence: CATSSGGEGEQFF.

The genes are TRBV6-5 and TRBJ1-5; 8 bases fit TRBD1. CDR1 is MNHEY, CDR2 SVGAGI, per germline. Trimming removed 8 bases from V and 1 base from J; junction bases left unmatched: 1. The CDR3 length is 13 residues. Here the CDR3 reads CASRTGSNQPQHF. The DNA for the CDR3 is TGTGCCAGCCGGACAGGGAGCAATCAGCCCCAGCATTTT.

The rearrangement joins TRBV10-3 to TRBJ1-3; TRBD1 might be the D (5 bases). The CDR3 spans 15 residues. V lost 6 bases and J lost 0, with 12 bases in between. The germline V gene encodes CDR1 ENHRY and CDR2 SYGVKD. The CDR3 loop is CAIRTGLHSGNTIYF. CDR3 in DNA: TGTGCCATCAGAACGGGACTCCACTCTGGAAACACCATATATTTT.